Included here is one T cell receptor (beta chain) sequence, with context. This clone occurred a few times. The clone's antigen remains unknown. No clone much larger than this one lies a single base away; base qualities are absent. This CDR3 is also generated by other DNA sequences in the sample. TCRbeta CDR3 regions were amplified from genomic DNA by means of the immunoSEQ Assay, a bias-controlled multiplex PCR. The authors' analysis ran thus. The number of nucleated cells in each sample was estimated by amplification of reference gene primers within the assay. Sequence reads were collapsed and filtered to measure the absolute abundance of every unique TCRbeta CDR3 rearrangement. Productive Simpson clonality was computed per sample as the square root of Simpson's diversity index over productive rearrangements. TCRdb obtained this table from immuneACCESS and retained in-frame rearrangements with V and J assigned. These tables miss some clones; where compared with another copy, unresolved V genes account for less than half of the shortfall, and the remainder is unexplained. The DNA gave D and trimming, while V, J and clone size come from that table. This sample comprises around 140,000 clones, roughly four fifths of them detected only once. The ten largest make up more than 3% of the sample.

This record belongs to a study of blood T cell repertoires in COVID-19 (TCRdb year 2020). In the study overall: Samples covering the acute and convalescent phases of COVID-19 were provided by collaborators in the United States, Italy and Spain. The material from the prospective study consisted of cDNA or gDNA derived from T cells, B-cell-depleted T cells, or PBMCs. The repertoires were released in a freely available public database meant as a resource for research on the immune response to SARS-CoV-2. HLA class I and class II types, where available, came from metadata supplied by the sample provider rather than from assay-based typing. Sample metadata almost always included a de-identified subject ID, COVID-19 status, age in years and sex. The dataset comprised deeply sampled blood TCRbeta repertoires from subjects exposed to, actively infected with, or recovered from COVID-19. Samples were obtained from the ongoing ImmuneRACE study (first 160 participants) and from roughly 1,300 subjects provided by 6 global collaborators. Beyond this particular receptor, the publication reports: How much clinical and demographic metadata was included differed by source and by participant, and the metadata was provided uncurated.

Participants in the prospective study were aged about 18 to 95 years, lived in some 24 United States geographic areas, and enrolled through a virtual design. In the prospective study, participants were assigned to cohorts based on the clinical history participants reported in a screening survey and a study questionnaire. Mobile phlebotomists in the prospective study collected whole blood, serum and a nasopharyngeal or oropharyngeal swab from every participant. Over a roughly 2-month period, participants in the prospective study had the option of providing additional blood draws and questionnaires. Before DNA extraction, blood samples from the prospective study were shipped at room temperature or frozen. The TCR comes from a woman in her 50s with acute COVID-19. The source material was PBMCs or T cells enriched from blood (not recorded which).

The nucleotide sequence reads as follows: TGTGCCAGCAGCCCGGGACAGGGTTCCTACGAGCAGTACTTC. Its protein product is CASSPGQGSYEQYF. The V gene is TRBV5-4 and the J gene is TRBJ2-7; the junction holds 9 bases that match TRBD1. For CDR1 and CDR2, the germline V gene (reference sequence) lists SGHNT and YYREEE. From the cysteine through the phenylalanine, the CDR3 covers 14 amino acids. Here the CDR3 DNA is all that survives: 42 bases in frame from base 1. Germline trimming: 4 bases from V, 1 base from J; junction bases outside gene matches: 3.